One sample yielded the 9 T cell receptor beta chains listed below, sequenced in a study of T cell responses to AZD1222 COVID-19 vaccine. Sequencing used immunoSEQ multiplex PCR; TCRdb keeps in-frame clones, though not all of them. Here the sample spans about 120,000 clones, roughly nine tenths being singletons. The sequenced sample was peripheral blood, obtained on day 0 of AZD1222 vaccination. The receptors were gathered from an adult in good health.

This chain connects TRBV6-2 or TRBV6-3 to TRBJ1-2; D gene ambiguous. Germline values: CDR1 MNHEY, CDR2 SVGEGT. The CDR3 totals 12 residues. The V gene lost 6 bases and the J gene lost 3 bases, with 8 bases spanning the gap. CDR3 amino acids: CASSFPDYGYTF. The CDR3 DNA reads as TGTGCCAGCAGCTTTCCGGACTATGGCTACACCTTC.

The chain couples TRBV5-4 to TRBJ2-5; the match to TRBD1 covers 7 bases. Trimming removed 2 bases from V and 5 bases from J; junction bases left unmatched: 3. The CDR3 is 13 amino acids. Germline loops: CDR1 SGHNT, CDR2 YYREEE (reference sequence). The CDR3 protein is CASSLKGAETQYF. The CDR3 bases are TGTGCCAGCAGCTTAAAGGGGGCCGAGACCCAGTACTTC.

The V call is TRBV2, the J call TRBJ1-6, with D hard to call. This CDR3 region has 14 residues. Between the trimmed V and J ends, which lost 4 bases and 9 bases, there was a span of 13 bases. CDR1 is SNHLY, CDR2 FYNNEI, per germline. This CDR3 is CASSVSTRGSPLHF. The CDR3 nucleotides read TGTGCCAGCAGTGTTTCAACACGGGGTTCACCCCTCCACTTT.

This chain joins TRBV2 and TRBJ2-1; D is possibly TRBD2 (5 bases). The CDR3 spans 13 residues. CDR1 is SNHLY, CDR2 FYNNEI, per germline. Trimming cost V 7 bases and J 6 bases, with 13 bases left between them. DNA for the CDR3: TGTGCCAGCATGTCCGGGGTTGCCAATGAGCAGTTCTTC. Protein: CASMSGVANEQFF.

This chain links TRBV6-2 or TRBV6-3 with TRBJ2-4, with D possibly matching TRBD2 (6 bases). Germline-derived CDR1 and CDR2 are MNHEY and SVGEGT. V shed 6 bases and J shed 9 bases, with 18 bases lying between them. There are 14 residues in the CDR3. The CDR3 DNA follows: TGTGCCAGCAGCGGACGAGCGGGCGGCGGCATTCAGTACTTC. It is translated as CASSGRAGGGIQYF.

The chain joins TRBV7-2 to TRBJ1-4, with a possible D match to TRBD1 (5 bases). V was cut by 7 bases and J by 7 bases, with 19 bases left in between. Germline V gives CDR1 SGHTA, CDR2 FQGNSA. The CDR3 is 15 residues long. CDR3 DNA sequence: TGTGCCAGCACCCCTCGTCGGTTGGGGGGTGAAAAACTGTTTTTT. Its protein is CASTPRRLGGEKLFF.

The chain is built from TRBV6-2 or TRBV6-3 and TRBJ2-5; 10 nucleotides align to TRBD2. The V segment lost 0 bases and the J segment 8 bases; nucleotides outside the gene matches: 6. Germline CDR1 MNHEY, CDR2 SVGEGT. The length of the CDR3 is 15 residues. In DNA, the CDR3 is TGTGCCAGCAGTTACTCGAAAGCGGGGGGGCGCACCCAGTACTTC. This gives the protein CASSYSKAGGRTQYF.

In its sample, this clone was seen once. The V gene is TRBV6-2 or TRBV6-3, the J gene TRBJ2-7; the D gene is possibly TRBD1 (5 bases). This CDR3 spans 14 amino acids. Germline V gene sequence: CDR1 MNHEY, CDR2 SVGEGT. V gave up 5 bases and J gave up 6 bases, with 17 bases separating them. The DNA for the CDR3 is TGTGCCAGCAGTATCATTTCTTCAGGGCGCGAGCAGTACTTC. Encoded protein: CASSIISSGREQYF.

This clone has just one count. The chain carries TRBV6-1 and TRBJ1-3, with D unresolved. The CDR3 contains 14 residues. Germline V lookup: CDR1 MNHNS, CDR2 SASEGT. Trimming removed 2 bases from V and 3 bases from J, with 8 bases in between. CDR3 in amino acids: CASSEPRLGNTIYF. DNA for the CDR3: TGTGCCAGCAGTGAACCCCGGCTTGGAAACACCATATATTTT.